This T cell receptor beta chain was captured in a study of CD8 T cells in Susac syndrome. CD8+ and CD4+ blood T cells underwent TCR beta sequencing. The CDR3 covers 11 residues. CDR1 and CDR2 (germline): SNHLY, FYNNEI. The V end lost 6 bases, the J end lost 10 bases, and 10 bases lay between the germline ends. Random hexamers primed reverse transcription of roughly 0.5 to 1 ug RNA. MiXCR was run by TCRdb on the immunoSEQ multiplex PCR reads, yielding one entry per CDR3 protein. This table has around 150,000 distinct CDR3 sequences, around 94% appearing once. Specimen: CD4+ T cells from PBMCs. The rearrangement joins TRBV2 to TRBJ2-1; D unresolved. The clonotype comes from a human donor in good health. The CDR3 DNA sequence: TGTGCCAGCAGAGTCCGGGCCGAGCAGTTCTTC. As protein: CASRVRAEQFF.